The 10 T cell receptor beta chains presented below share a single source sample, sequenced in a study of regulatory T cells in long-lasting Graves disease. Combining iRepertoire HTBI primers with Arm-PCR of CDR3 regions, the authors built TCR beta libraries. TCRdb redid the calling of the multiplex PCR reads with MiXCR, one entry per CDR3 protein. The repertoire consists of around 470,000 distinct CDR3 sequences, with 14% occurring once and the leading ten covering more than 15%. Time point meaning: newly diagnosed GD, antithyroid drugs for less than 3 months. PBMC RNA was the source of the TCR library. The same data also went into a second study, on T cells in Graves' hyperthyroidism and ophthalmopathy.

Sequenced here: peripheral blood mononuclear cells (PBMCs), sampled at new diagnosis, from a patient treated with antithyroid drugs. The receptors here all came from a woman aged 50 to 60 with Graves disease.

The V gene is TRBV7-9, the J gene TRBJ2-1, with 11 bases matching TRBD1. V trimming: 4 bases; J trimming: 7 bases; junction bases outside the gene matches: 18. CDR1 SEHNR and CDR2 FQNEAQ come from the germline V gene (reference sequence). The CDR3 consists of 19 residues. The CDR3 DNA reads TGTGCCAGCAGCTCAACTTGGGCCGGGAGGGACAGGGGGAGTAATGAGCAGTTCTTC. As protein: CASSSTWAGRDRGSNEQFF.

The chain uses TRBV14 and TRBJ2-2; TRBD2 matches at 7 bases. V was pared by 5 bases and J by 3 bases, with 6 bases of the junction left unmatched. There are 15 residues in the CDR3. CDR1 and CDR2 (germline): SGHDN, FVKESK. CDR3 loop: CASSYAGVHTGELFF. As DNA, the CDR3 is TGTGCCAGCAGCTACGCGGGAGTTCACACCGGGGAGCTGTTTTTT.

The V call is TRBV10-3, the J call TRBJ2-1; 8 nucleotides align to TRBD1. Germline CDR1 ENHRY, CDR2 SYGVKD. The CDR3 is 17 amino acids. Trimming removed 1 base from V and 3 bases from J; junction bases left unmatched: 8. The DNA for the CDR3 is TGTGCCATCAGTGAGTATCTGACAGGGGAAAACTACAATGAGCAGTTCTTC. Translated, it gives CAISEYLTGENYNEQFF.

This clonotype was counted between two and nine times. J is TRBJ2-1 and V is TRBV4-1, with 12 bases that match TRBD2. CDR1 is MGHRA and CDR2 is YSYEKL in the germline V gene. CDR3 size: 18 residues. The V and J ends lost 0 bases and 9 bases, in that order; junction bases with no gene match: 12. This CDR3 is CASSQEVGLAGGLGEQFF. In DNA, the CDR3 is TGCGCCAGCAGCCAAGAGGTTGGGCTAGCGGGAGGGTTGGGTGAGCAGTTCTTC.

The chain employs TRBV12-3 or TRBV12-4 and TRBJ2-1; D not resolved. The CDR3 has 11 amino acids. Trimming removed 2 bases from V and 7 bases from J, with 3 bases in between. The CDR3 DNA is TGTGCCAGCAGTTTAACTAATGAGCAGTTCTTC. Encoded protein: CASSLTNEQFF.

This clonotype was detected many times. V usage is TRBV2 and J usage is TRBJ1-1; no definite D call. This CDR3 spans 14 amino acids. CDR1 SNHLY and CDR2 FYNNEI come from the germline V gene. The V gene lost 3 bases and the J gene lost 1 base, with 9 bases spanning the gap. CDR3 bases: TGTGCCAGCAGTGAGGACTCGGGGAACACTGAAGCTTTCTTT. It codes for CASSEDSGNTEAFF.

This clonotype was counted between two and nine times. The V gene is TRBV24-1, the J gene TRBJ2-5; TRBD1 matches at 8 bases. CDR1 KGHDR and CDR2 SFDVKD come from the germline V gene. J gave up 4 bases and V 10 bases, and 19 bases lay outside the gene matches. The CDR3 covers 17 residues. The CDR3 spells CATQEGGQGEMSETQYF. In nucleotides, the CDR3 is TGTGCCACACAAGAAGGTGGACAGGGAGAAATGTCAGAGACCCAGTACTTC.

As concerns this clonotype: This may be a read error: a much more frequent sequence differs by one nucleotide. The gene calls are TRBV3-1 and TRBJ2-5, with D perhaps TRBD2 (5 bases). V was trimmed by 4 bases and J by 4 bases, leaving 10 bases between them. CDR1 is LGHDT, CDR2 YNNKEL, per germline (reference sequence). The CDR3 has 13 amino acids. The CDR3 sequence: CASSPGCSETQYF. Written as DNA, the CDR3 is TGTGCCAGCAGCCCGGGATGCTCAGAGACCCAGTACTTC.

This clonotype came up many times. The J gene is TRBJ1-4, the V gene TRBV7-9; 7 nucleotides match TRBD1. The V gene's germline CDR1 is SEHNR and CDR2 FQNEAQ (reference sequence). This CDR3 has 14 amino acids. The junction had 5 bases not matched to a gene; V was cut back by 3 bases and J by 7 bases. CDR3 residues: CASSFDREVEKLFF. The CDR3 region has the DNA TGTGCCAGCAGCTTCGACAGGGAGGTTGAAAAACTGTTTTTT. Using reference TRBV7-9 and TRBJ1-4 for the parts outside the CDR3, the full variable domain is DTGVSQNPRHKITKRGQNVTFRCDPISEHNRLYWYRQTLGQGPEFLTYFQNEAQLEKSRLLSDRFSAERPKGSFSTLEIQRTEQGDSAMYLCASSFDREVEKLFFGSGTQLSVL.

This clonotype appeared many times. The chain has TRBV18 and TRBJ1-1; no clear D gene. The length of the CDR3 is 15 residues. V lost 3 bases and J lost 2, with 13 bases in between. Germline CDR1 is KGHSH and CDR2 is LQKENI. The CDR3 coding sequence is TGTGCCAGCTCACCCTGGGTCCCAGTCAACACTGAAGCTTTCTTT. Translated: CASSPWVPVNTEAFF.